The entry below gives a single T cell receptor (beta chain) sequence along with its context. This entry is derived from a study of T cell changes during pregnancy in multiple sclerosis. Using immunoSEQ multiplex PCR, the repertoire was profiled, and TCRdb retains in-frame clones only, with some absent. Here the sample spans under 85,000 clones, around nine tenths being singletons. This sequence originates from a female donor with multiple sclerosis, enrolled in a pregnancy study. Sequenced material: peripheral blood, taken in the third trimester of pregnancy.

CDR3 nucleotide sequence: TGTGCCAGCAGCTGGACAGGGGGCGCGGATGGCTACACCTTC. It encodes CASSWTGGADGYTF. This chain connects TRBV7-2 to TRBJ1-2; 11 bases map to TRBD1. J lost 6 bases, V lost 4 bases, and 4 bases had no gene match. This CDR3 has 14 residues. Per germline, CDR1 SGHTA and CDR2 FQGNSA.